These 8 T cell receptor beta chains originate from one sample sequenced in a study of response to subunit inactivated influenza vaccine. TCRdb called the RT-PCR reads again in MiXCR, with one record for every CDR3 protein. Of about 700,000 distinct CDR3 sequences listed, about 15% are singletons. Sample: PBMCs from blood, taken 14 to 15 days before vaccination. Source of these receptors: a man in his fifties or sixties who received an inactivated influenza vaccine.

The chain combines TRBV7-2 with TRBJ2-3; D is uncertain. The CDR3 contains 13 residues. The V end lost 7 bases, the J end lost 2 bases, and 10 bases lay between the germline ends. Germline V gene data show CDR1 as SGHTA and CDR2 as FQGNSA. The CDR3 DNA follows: TGTGCCAGCACCGCCCTTGCCACAGATACGCAGTATTTT. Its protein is CASTALATDTQYF.

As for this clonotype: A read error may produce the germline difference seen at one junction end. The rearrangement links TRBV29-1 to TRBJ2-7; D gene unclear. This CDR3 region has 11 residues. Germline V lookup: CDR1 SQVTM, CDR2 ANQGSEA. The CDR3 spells CSVDGAAEQYF. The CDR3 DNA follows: TGCAGTGTTGACGGAGCAGCGGAGCAGTACTTC.

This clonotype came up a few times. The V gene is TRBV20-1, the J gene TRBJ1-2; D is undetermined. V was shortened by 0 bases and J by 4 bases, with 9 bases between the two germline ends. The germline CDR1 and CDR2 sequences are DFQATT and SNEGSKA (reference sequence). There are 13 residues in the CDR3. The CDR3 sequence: CSARDAAGYGYTF. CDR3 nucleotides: TGCAGTGCTAGAGATGCGGCAGGCTATGGCTACACCTTC.

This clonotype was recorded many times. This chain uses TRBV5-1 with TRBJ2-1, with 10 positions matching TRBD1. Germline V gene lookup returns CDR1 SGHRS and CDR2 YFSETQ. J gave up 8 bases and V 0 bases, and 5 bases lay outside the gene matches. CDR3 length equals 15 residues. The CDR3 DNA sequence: TGCGCCAGCAGCTTGGTGGGACAGGGGAGAGATGAGCAGTTCTTC. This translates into CASSLVGQGRDEQFF.

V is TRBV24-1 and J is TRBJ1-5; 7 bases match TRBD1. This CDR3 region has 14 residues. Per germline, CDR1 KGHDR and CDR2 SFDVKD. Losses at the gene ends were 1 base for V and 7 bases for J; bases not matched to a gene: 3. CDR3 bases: TGTGCCACCAGTGATTTCAGGGGGATACAGCCCCAGCATTTT. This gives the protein CATSDFRGIQPQHF.

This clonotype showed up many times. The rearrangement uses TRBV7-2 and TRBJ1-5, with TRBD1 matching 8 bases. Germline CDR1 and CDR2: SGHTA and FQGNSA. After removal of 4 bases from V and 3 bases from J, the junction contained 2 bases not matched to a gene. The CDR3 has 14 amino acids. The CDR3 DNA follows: TGTGCCAGCAGCTCGACAGGGGTCAATCAGCCCCAGCATTTT. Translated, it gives CASSSTGVNQPQHF.

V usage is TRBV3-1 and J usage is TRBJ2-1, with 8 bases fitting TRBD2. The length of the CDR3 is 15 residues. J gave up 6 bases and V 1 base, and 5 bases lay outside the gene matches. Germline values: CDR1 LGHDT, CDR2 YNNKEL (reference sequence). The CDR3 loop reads CASSQGLASVNEQFF. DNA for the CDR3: TGTGCCAGCAGCCAAGGACTAGCGTCGGTCAATGAGCAGTTCTTC.

CDR3 DNA: TGCAGCGTTGGGCCGGGTGGCAATGAGCAGTTCTTC. This sequence encodes CSVGPGGNEQFF. The chain couples TRBV29-1 to TRBJ2-1; no clear D. Germline CDR1 reads SQVTM; CDR2 reads ANQGSEA. There are 12 residues in the CDR3. The V end lost 4 bases, the J end lost 6 bases, and 10 bases lay between the germline ends.